The rows below give T cell receptor beta chains drawn from one sample of a study of blood T cell repertoires in COVID-19. Assay: immunoSEQ multiplex PCR; the TCRdb copy retains only in-frame clones and omits some. This table holds over 150,000 clones, about 89% found once. The specimen sequenced was peripheral blood. The receptors stem from a man in his fifties with acute or convalescent COVID-19. CDR3s include the opening cysteine and the closing phenylalanine or tryptophan. D genes are given only for firm matches. Clone size is given for some rows only: seen once, a few or many times, or a class if the clone is expanded.

>TRBV7-5|.|TRBJ1-5|.
CVTPSAGQGVDNQPQHF
TGTGTCACCCCGAGCGCGGGACAGGGTGTTGACAATCAGCCCCAGCATTTT
>TRBV30|few|TRBJ1-1|.
CAWSLARWGNTEAFF
TGTGCCTGGAGTCTAGCCCGGTGGGGGAACACTGAAGCTTTCTTT
>TRBV6-1|.|TRBJ2-3|.
CASSDSGGSDTQYF
TGTGCCAGCAGTGATAGTGGGGGCTCCGATACGCAGTATTTT
>TRBV7-9|.|TRBJ1-1|TRBD1
CASSTRDRGGNTEAFF
TGTGCCAGCAGCACTCGGGACAGGGGCGGGAACACTGAAGCTTTCTTT
>TRBV6-4|.|TRBJ2-3|TRBD1
CASSVQGGTDTQYF
TGTGCCAGCAGTGTACAGGGGGGAACAGATACGCAGTATTTT
>TRBV29-1|.|TRBJ2-5|TRBD2
CSVEGRTSGLVRGTQYF
TGCAGCGTTGAAGGGCGGACTAGCGGCCTTGTCAGGGGGACCCAGTACTTC
>TRBV2|.|TRBJ2-1|.
CASKLVAYNEQFF
TGTGCCAGCAAGTTGGTAGCTTACAATGAGCAGTTCTTC
>TRBV7-2|.|TRBJ1-5|.
CASSSLTGQPQHF
TGTGCCAGCAGCTCCCTAACAGGGCAGCCCCAGCATTTT
>TRBV5-1|once|TRBJ2-2|TRBD1
CASSGTGFDYTGELFF
TGCGCCAGCAGCGGGACAGGGTTTGATTACACCGGGGAGCTGTTTTTT
>TRBV7-9|.|TRBJ2-1|TRBD1
CASSSGTEHNEQFF
TGTGCCAGCAGCTCCGGGACAGAGCACAATGAGCAGTTCTTC
>TRBV7-8|.|TRBJ2-1|.
CASRRGGSGSYNEQFF
TGTGCCAGCAGACGAGGCGGTAGCGGAAGCTACAATGAGCAGTTCTTC
>TRBV7-2|.|TRBJ2-1|.
CASSPEGGGSNEQFF
TGTGCCAGCAGCCCCGAGGGTGGGGGCTCGAATGAGCAGTTCTTC
>TRBV6-2/TRBV6-3|.|TRBJ1-2|TRBD1
CASSSQSGRGGHGYTF
TGTGCCAGCAGTTCTCAATCGGGCCGAGGGGGCCATGGCTACACCTTC
>TRBV18|.|TRBJ1-2|.
CASSPPSQGYTF
TGTGCCAGCTCACCACCGTCCCAGGGCTACACCTTC
>TRBV5-1|.|TRBJ2-2|.
CASRGYDTGELFF
TGCGCCAGCCGAGGGTATGACACCGGGGAGCTGTTTTTT
>TRBV7-2|.|TRBJ2-1|.
CASSLAGGNEQFF
TGTGCCAGCAGCTTAGCGGGGGGCAATGAGCAGTTCTTC
>TRBV28|.|TRBJ1-5|.
CASSLFRGSNQPQHF
TGTGCCAGCAGTTTATTTCGGGGAAGCAATCAGCCCCAGCATTTT
>TRBV6-4|.|TRBJ1-2|.
CASRPAEGDYGYTF
TGTGCCAGCAGACCGGCGGAGGGAGACTATGGCTACACCTTC
>TRBV5-1|.|TRBJ2-5|TRBD1
CASSSGQGARETQYF
TGCGCCAGCAGCTCAGGGCAGGGGGCAAGGGAGACCCAGTACTTC
>TRBV30|.|TRBJ2-1|TRBD2
CAWRGTSGRVNEQFF
TGTGCCTGGAGAGGGACTAGCGGGAGAGTGAATGAGCAGTTCTTC
>TRBV5-5|.|TRBJ1-6|TRBD1
CASAVPGTGDDSPLHF
TGTGCCAGCGCAGTCCCCGGGACAGGGGACGATTCACCCCTCCACTTT
>TRBV13|once|TRBJ2-3|TRBD2
CASSLEDGLATDTQYF
TGTGCCAGCAGCTTAGAAGACGGACTAGCCACAGATACGCAGTATTTT
>TRBV6-5|.|TRBJ2-1|.
CASRRTVGSYNEQFF
TGTGCCAGCAGGAGGACAGTCGGATCCTACAATGAGCAGTTCTTC
>TRBV12-3/TRBV12-4|.|TRBJ2-5|.
CASSLGGQETQYF
TGTGCCAGCAGCCTGGGGGGACAAGAGACCCAGTACTTC
>TRBV2|once|TRBJ1-6|TRBD1
CASSRQGRNSPLHF
TGTGCCAGCAGTCGACAGGGTCGGAATTCACCCCTCCACTTT
>TRBV7-7|.|TRBJ2-5|TRBD1
CASSATGGYQETQYF
TGTGCTAGCAGCGCGACAGGGGGATACCAAGAGACCCAGTACTTC
>TRBV5-1|.|TRBJ2-3|.
CASSLGRQRASTDTQYF
TGCGCCAGCAGCTTGGGACGACAGAGAGCTAGCACAGATACGCAGTATTTT
>TRBV28|.|TRBJ2-2|TRBD2
CASSPGQRLAVNTGELFF
TGTGCCAGCAGTCCCGGACAGCGACTAGCGGTAAACACCGGGGAGCTGTTTTTT
>TRBV10-3|.|TRBJ1-3|.
CAIRMTGPEDTIYF
TGTGCCATCAGGATGACAGGTCCAGAGGACACCATATATTTT
>TRBV28|.|TRBJ1-5|.
CASSPPGRNQPQHF
TGTGCCAGCAGCCCCCCGGGGAGGAATCAGCCCCAGCATTTT
>TRBV2|.|TRBJ1-4|.
CASRSQGRYEKLFF
TGTGCCAGCAGATCCCAGGGGCGGTACGAAAAACTGTTTTTT
>TRBV3-1/TRBV3-2|.|TRBJ1-1|TRBD1
CASSQRGRTEAFF
TGTGCCAGCAGCCAAAGGGGGCGGACTGAAGCTTTCTTT
>TRBV2|few|TRBJ2-2|.
CASRVTLYGELFF
TGTGCCAGCAGGGTCACACTATACGGGGAGCTGTTTTTT
>TRBV4-1|.|TRBJ2-1|.
CASSQDPEVYNEQFF
TGCGCCAGCAGCCAAGATCCAGAGGTCTACAATGAGCAGTTCTTC
>TRBV18|.|TRBJ2-1|TRBD1
CASSPPDRGAYNEQFF
TGTGCCAGCTCACCCCCGGACAGGGGGGCTTACAATGAGCAGTTCTTC
>TRBV18|.|TRBJ2-7|TRBD1
CASARDRAQREQYF
TGTGCCAGCGCCCGGGACAGGGCTCAGAGGGAGCAGTACTTC
>TRBV25-1|.|TRBJ1-3|.
CASSPGDGNTIYF
TGTGCCAGCAGTCCCGGGGATGGAAACACCATATATTTT